Given below is one T cell receptor beta chain in context. Its cognate antigen is unknown. The CDR3 consists of 14 residues. CDR1 is PRHDT, CDR2 FYEKMQ, per germline (reference sequence). The ends lost 5 bases at V and 3 bases at J; junction bases unmatched: 6. This record belongs to a study of cytomegalovirus exposure and HLA in healthy donors. Study context: Earlier findings included roughly 120 million unique TCR beta sequences obtained from about 179 million T cells. Study findings and constraints: Earlier results showed most TCR beta V segments being productive about 87% or about 30% of the time.

The PCR used 60 Vbeta and 13 Jbeta primers. This table comes from immunoSEQ multiplex PCR, and its TCRdb copy is limited to in-frame clones, with some not included. The data show about 100,000 clones, 50% to 65% seen once. The gene calls are TRBV13 and TRBJ2-7; the match to TRBD2 covers 8 bases. The specimen was PBMCs. This receptor was identified in a man aged 25 to 40 in good health and CMV-seropositive. The CDR3 coding sequence is TGTGCCAGCAGCCCGCGCGGGGGGAACTACGAGCAGTACTTC. Its translation: CASSPRGGNYEQYF.